This T cell receptor (beta chain) was identified in a study of cytomegalovirus exposure and HLA in healthy donors. General study points: One variant, a missense change in DCLRE1C, was linked in a later analysis to TCR beta V- and J-gene trimming. The authors enumerated over 150 TCR beta chains as linked to cytomegalovirus.

60 Vbeta and 13 Jbeta primers were used in PCR. Only in-frame clones appear in the TCRdb table, and some are missing; sequencing was by immunoSEQ multiplex PCR. The data contain about 150,000 clones, roughly 80% of them singletons. Healthy bone marrow donors made up the cohort. As for this clone: The antigen is unknown.

The CDR3 runs 15 residues. Trimming left V 1 base short and J 3 bases short, with 12 bases between. Germline loops: CDR1 MNHNS, CDR2 SASEGT. The sequence came from a woman aged 40 to 50 in good health and CMV-seronegative. The rearrangement links TRBV6-1 to TRBJ1-2; D unclear. Source material: PBMCs. The CDR3 spells CASSEVLVTDYGYTF. CDR3 nucleotides: TGTGCCAGCAGTGAAGTTTTGGTTACAGACTATGGCTACACCTTC.